The 7 T cell receptor beta chains listed next were all sequenced from one sample in a study of T-cell memory formation after mild COVID-19. TCRdb redid the calling of the 5' RACE reads with MiXCR, one entry per CDR3 protein. The sample includes about 360,000 distinct CDR3 sequences, approximately 15% of them seen just once. The sample comprised PBMCs or a T cell subset sorted from them (not recorded which). These TCRs come from a man younger than 35 who had mild COVID-19 (a few samples of this study predate the infection). Cell type and time point are not known.

The chain has TRBV7-9 and TRBJ1-5; TRBD1 might be the D (6 bases). In germline, CDR1 is SEHNR, CDR2 FQNEAQ (reference sequence). The V end lost 5 bases, the J end lost 7 bases, and 15 bases lay between the germline ends. This CDR3 spans 14 amino acids. Here the CDR3 DNA reads TGTGCCAGCAGCCGAGGGCCTCAGGGGCAGCCCCAGCATTTT. It yields the protein CASSRGPQGQPQHF.

This chain uses TRBV5-8 with TRBJ1-2; 10 nucleotides align to TRBD1. CDR1 and CDR2 from the germline V gene are SGHTS and YDEGEE. The length of the CDR3 is 15 residues. Trimming took 6 bases from V and 2 from J; bases not matched to a gene: 7. CDR3: CASTLPGQGNYGYTF. The CDR3 DNA reads TGTGCCAGCACCCTACCGGGACAGGGGAACTATGGCTACACCTTC.

This sequence joins TRBV24-1 and TRBJ1-1, with D hard to call. CDR3 size: 12 residues. Trimming shortened V by 4 bases and J by 1 base, and 3 bases separated the two germline ends. Germline CDR1 is KGHDR and CDR2 is SFDVKD. In DNA, the CDR3 is TGTGCCACCAGTGACTCGAACACTGAAGCTTTCTTT. It codes for CATSDSNTEAFF.

In this sample, this clonotype turned up a few times. The rearrangement joins TRBV5-1 to TRBJ2-3; 9 bases are a match to TRBD2. CDR1 is SGHRS, CDR2 YFSETQ, per germline. J lost 0 bases, V lost 0 bases, and 8 bases had no gene match. The CDR3 runs 18 residues. In nucleotides, the CDR3 is TGCGCCAGCAGCTTGGCGGTAGCGGGGGTATTCAGCACAGATACGCAGTATTTT. Translated, it gives CASSLAVAGVFSTDTQYF.

The V call is TRBV20-1, the J call TRBJ1-1; TRBD1 matches 8 bases. Germline V CDR1 and CDR2: DFQATT, SNEGSKA (reference sequence). CDR3 length: 14 amino acids. V lost 6 bases to trimming and J lost 2 bases; unmatched junction nucleotides: 8. The CDR3 loop is CSAANSGGNTEAFF. The CDR3 DNA follows: TGCAGTGCCGCCAACTCAGGGGGCAACACTGAAGCTTTCTTT.

The gene calls are TRBV5-1 and TRBJ2-1; D is uncertain. The CDR3 has 13 amino acids. V lost 6 bases to trimming and J lost 9 bases, with 16 bases between them. Germline V gene data show CDR1 as SGHRS and CDR2 as YFSETQ. The CDR3 region has the DNA TGCGCCAGCACCGAGCCCCCCAGGTTTGAGCAGTTCTTC. Its translation is CASTEPPRFEQFF.

The V and J genes are TRBV6-2 or TRBV6-3 and TRBJ2-7, with 8 positions matching TRBD1. V was clipped by 6 bases and J by 2 bases; unmatched bases: 6. The CDR3 runs 14 residues. Germline-derived CDR1 and CDR2 are MNHEY and SVGEGT. The CDR3 reads CASSHGQGTYEQYF. CDR3 nucleotides: TGTGCCAGCAGCCACGGACAGGGCACCTACGAGCAGTACTTC.